Each of the 2 T cell receptor beta chains below was sequenced from the same sample in a study of human T cells and chemical hapten exposure. Using its own MiXCR run on the RACE reads, TCRdb lists one record per CDR3 protein. The sample carries 75,000 to 90,000 distinct CDR3 sequences, over 9.5% recorded once. Noted time point: patch test 2, 6 weeks after DPC sensitization. Treatment in this sample: therapeutic diphenylcyclopropenone sensitization with weekly scalp DPC. The material sequenced was whole blood, taken in connection with sensitization to the hapten diphenylcyclopropenone (DPC). The receptors stem from a woman aged 45 to 65 with alopecia areata. Some clones in this sample may be carry-over from other donors' samples.

This clonotype was picked up one time. The chain combines TRBV12-3 or TRBV12-4 with TRBJ2-7; a possible D gene is TRBD1 (7 bases). The CDR3 consists of 15 residues. V lost 4 bases to trimming and J lost 3 bases, with 16 bases between them. The CDR3 region is CASSSIGGGLYEQYF. The CDR3 DNA follows: TGTGCCAGCAGTTCCATAGGAGGGGGCCTCTACGAGCAGTACTTC.

This clonotype was counted ten times or more. The CDR3 loop reads CASSEYLYGNQPQHF. The CDR3 DNA reads TGTGCCAGCAGTGAATACTTATACGGCAATCAGCCCCAGCATTTT. The chain carries TRBV6-1 and TRBJ1-5; D unresolved. The germline CDR1 and CDR2 sequences are MNHNS and SASEGT. The CDR3 extends over 15 amino acids. Trimming cost V 2 bases and J 2 bases, with 10 bases left between them.